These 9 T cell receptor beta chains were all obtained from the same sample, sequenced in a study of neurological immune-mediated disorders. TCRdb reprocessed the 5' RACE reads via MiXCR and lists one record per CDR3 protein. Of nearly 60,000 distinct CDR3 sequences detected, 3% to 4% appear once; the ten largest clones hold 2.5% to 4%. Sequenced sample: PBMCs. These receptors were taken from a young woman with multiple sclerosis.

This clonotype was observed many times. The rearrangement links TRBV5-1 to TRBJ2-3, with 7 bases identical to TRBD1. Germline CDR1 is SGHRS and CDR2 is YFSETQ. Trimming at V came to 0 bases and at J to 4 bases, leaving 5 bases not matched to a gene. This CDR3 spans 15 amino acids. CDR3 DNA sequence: TGCGCCAGCAGCTTGGCGTTTCAGGGGGCAGATACGCAGTATTTT. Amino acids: CASSLAFQGADTQYF.

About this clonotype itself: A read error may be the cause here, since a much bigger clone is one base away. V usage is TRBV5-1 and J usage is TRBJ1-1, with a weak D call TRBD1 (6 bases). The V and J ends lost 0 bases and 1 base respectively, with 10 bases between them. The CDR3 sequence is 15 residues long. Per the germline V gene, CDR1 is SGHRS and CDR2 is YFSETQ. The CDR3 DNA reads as TGCGCCAGCAGCTTGGGGGACAAACCGAACACTGAAGCTTTCTTT. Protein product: CASSLGDKPNTEAFF.

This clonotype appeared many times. CDR3: CASRTRVHEQFF. The CDR3 region has the DNA TGTGCCAGCAGGACTAGAGTCCATGAGCAGTTCTTC. The rearrangement uses TRBV6-2 or TRBV6-3 and TRBJ2-1, with a possible D match to TRBD2 (6 bases). V lost 6 bases and J 8 bases, leaving 11 bases between the germline ends. The CDR3 length is 12 residues. Germline-derived CDR1 and CDR2 are MNHEY and SVGEGT.

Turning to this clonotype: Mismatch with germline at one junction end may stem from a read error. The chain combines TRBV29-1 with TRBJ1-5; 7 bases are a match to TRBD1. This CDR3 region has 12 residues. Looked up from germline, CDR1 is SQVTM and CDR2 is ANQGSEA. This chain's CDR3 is CSGTGSNQPQNF. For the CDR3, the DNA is TGCAGCGGGACAGGAAGCAATCAGCCCCAGAATTTT.

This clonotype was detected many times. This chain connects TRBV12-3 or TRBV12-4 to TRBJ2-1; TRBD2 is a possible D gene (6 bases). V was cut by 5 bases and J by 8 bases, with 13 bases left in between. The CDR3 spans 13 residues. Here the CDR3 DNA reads TGTGCCAGCAGTCTCACCTGGGGGGATGAGCAGTTCTTC. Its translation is CASSLTWGDEQFF.

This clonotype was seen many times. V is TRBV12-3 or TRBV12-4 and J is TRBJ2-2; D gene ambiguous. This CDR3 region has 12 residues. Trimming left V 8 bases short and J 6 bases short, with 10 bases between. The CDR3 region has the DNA TGTGCCAGCCCGGCCAGTCCCGGGGAGCTGTTTTTT. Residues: CASPASPGELFF.

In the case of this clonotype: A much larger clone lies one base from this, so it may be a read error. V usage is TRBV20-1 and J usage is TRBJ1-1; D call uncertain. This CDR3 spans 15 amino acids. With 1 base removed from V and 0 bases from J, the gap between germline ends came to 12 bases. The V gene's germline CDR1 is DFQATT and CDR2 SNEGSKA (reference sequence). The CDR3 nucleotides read TGCAGTGCTAGAGTGGGGTCCATATTGAACACTGAAGCTTTCTTT. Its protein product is CSARVGSILNTEAFF.

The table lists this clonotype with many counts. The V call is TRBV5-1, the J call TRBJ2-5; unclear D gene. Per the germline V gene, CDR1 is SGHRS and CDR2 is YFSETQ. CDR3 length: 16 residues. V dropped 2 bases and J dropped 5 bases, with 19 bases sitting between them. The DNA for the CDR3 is TGCGCCAGCAGCTTTGGACCCGTCGGAGAGACGGAGACCCAGTACTTC. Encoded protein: CASSFGPVGETETQYF.

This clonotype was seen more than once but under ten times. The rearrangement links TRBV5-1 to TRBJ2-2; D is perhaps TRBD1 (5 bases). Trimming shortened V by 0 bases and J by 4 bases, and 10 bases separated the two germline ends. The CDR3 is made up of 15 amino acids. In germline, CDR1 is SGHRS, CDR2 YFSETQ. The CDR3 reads CASSLAGSGTGELFF. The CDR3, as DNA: TGCGCCAGCAGCTTGGCAGGGTCGGGCACCGGGGAGCTGTTTTTT. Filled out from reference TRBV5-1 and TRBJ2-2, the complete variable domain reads KAGVTQTPRYLIKTRGQQVTLSCSPISGHRSVSWYQQTPGQGLQFLFEYFSETQRNKGNFPGRFSGRQFSNSRSEMNVSTLELGDSALYLCASSLAGSGTGELFFGEGSRLTVL.